This section outlines one T cell receptor beta chain sequence together with its context. These data are taken from a study of blood T cell repertoires in COVID-19. Original handling: Amplification from reference gene primers served as the basis for estimated nucleated cell counts. Using immunoSEQ multiplex PCR, the repertoire was profiled, and TCRdb retains in-frame clones only, with some absent. V and J calls plus clone size are reproduced from that table; the DNA served to infer D and trimming. This sample yields around 380,000 clones, of which around 87% are seen a single time; 1.3% belongs to the top ten. The germline CDR1 and CDR2 sequences are SGHVS and FNYEAQ. This CDR3 spans 12 amino acids. The germline V and J ends were trimmed by 4 bases and 9 bases, with 7 bases remaining between them. Donors in Cohort 3 counted as recovered after two negative PCRs, clearance, or symptom resolution.

The receptor was derived from a man in his thirties or forties who had recovered from COVID-19. The specimen sequenced was PBMCs or T cells enriched from blood (not recorded which). The chain joins TRBV7-6 to TRBJ1-6, with D possibly being TRBD1 (6 bases). The CDR3 here is CASSSGVSPLHF. DNA of the CDR3: TGTGCCAGCAGCTCAGGGGTTTCACCCCTCCACTTT.